This T cell receptor beta chain was sequenced during a study of cytomegalovirus exposure and HLA in healthy donors. Findings and caveats of the study: Later findings reportedly placed an Asian-associated ancestry cluster below the approximately 670-donor mean for N-insertions. In a later analysis, at a false discovery rate of 0.05, over 15,000 TCR beta sequences matched HLA alleles.

The CDR3 runs to 16 residues. V was shortened by 7 bases and J by 0 bases, with 16 bases between the two germline ends. Germline V lookup: CDR1 LNHDA, CDR2 SQIVND (reference sequence). In the PCR, 60 Vbeta and 13 Jbeta primers were used. Measured with immunoSEQ multiplex PCR; TCRdb has only the in-frame clones, and not every one. Of over 150,000 clones listed, around 82% are singletons. To note about this clone: The antigen remains unidentified.

The TCR comes from a boy between 2 and 10 years old in good health and CMV-seronegative. Specimen: PBMCs. The V gene is TRBV19, the J gene TRBJ1-3; D call uncertain. In DNA, the CDR3 is TGTGCCAGTAAGGTTTTAGCCCCGAGCTCTGGAAACACCATATATTTT. This sequence encodes CASKVLAPSSGNTIYF. The full variable domain, its missing parts supplied by reference TRBV19 and TRBJ1-3, is DGGITQSPKYLFRKEGQNVTLSCEQNLNHDAMYWYRQDPGQGLRLIYYSQIVNDFQKGDIAEGYSVSREKKESFPLTVTSAQKNPTAFYLCASKVLAPSSGNTIYFGEGSWLTVV.